The present T cell receptor beta chain was sequenced within a study of response to subunit inactivated influenza vaccine. TCRdb called the RT-PCR reads again in MiXCR, with one record for every CDR3 protein. The data hold fewer than 600,000 distinct CDR3 sequences, with around 7.7% observed a single time. This clonotype was observed at least ten times. Its target is unknown. The CDR3 is 14 amino acids. The germline CDR1 and CDR2 sequences are DFQATT and SNEGSKA (reference sequence). Trimming stripped 3 bases from V and 2 bases from J, with 11 bases between. Study findings and constraints: Each seasonal influenza vaccination, the authors suggested, recruits few new T cells.

This receptor was identified in a man in his fifties or sixties who received an inactivated influenza vaccine. Sequencing used PBMCs from blood, obtained roughly 24 months after vaccination. The chain has TRBV20-1 and TRBJ1-5; possibly TRBD1 for D (6 bases). The CDR3, as DNA: TGCAGTGCTAGCCAGGGGAAGCGCAATCAGCCCCAGCATTTT. This translates into CSASQGKRNQPQHF.